This T cell receptor (beta chain) was observed in a study of OX40 agonist ivuxolimab in advanced cancers. Across the whole study: Past anti-PD-1, anti-PD-L1 or anti-CTLA-4 therapy was accepted, and 40% had received some. Among those treated, three patients had partial responses, one with hepatocellular carcinoma and two with cutaneous melanoma.

Germline CDR1 is SGHTA and CDR2 is FQGNSA. Trimming took 1 base from V and 7 from J; bases not matched to a gene: 6. This CDR3 is built from 16 residues. TCRdb's table, derived via immunoSEQ multiplex PCR, lists solely in-frame clones and lacks some. The sample carries 60,000 to 85,000 clones, 75% to 90% recorded once. V gene TRBV7-2 combines with J gene TRBJ2-2; 10 positions agree with TRBD2. The TCR originated in an adult with an advanced solid tumor such as melanoma, head and neck, liver or kidney cancer. The sequenced sample was CD4+ or CD8+ T cells sorted from blood, obtained in a trial of the OX40 agonist ivuxolimab. For the CDR3, the DNA is TGTGCCAGCAGCTTAGAACTAGCGGGAAGAGGCGGGGAGCTGTTTTTT. Translated: CASSLELAGRGGELFF.